This entry describes one T cell receptor (beta chain). The sample originates from a study of blood T cell repertoires in COVID-19. Study at large: Sources were T cells, B-cell-depleted T cells, or PBMCs; the material itself was cDNA or gDNA.

Produced via immunoSEQ multiplex PCR; TCRdb's table is partial and in-frame only. The data hold 250,000 to 300,000 clones, with around 87% observed a single time. CDR1 is KGHSH, CDR2 LQKENI, per germline. Trimming stripped 1 base from V and 0 bases from J, with 6 bases between. The CDR3 extends over 14 amino acids. The TCR comes from a man aged 18 to 35 with active or convalescent COVID-19. J is TRBJ2-5 and V is TRBV18; D remains ambiguous. Material: peripheral blood. This CDR3 reads CASSPRRNQETQYF. The CDR3 DNA sequence: TGTGCCAGCTCACCACGCAGGAACCAAGAGACCCAGTACTTC.